The T cell receptor beta chain under discussion was sequenced for a study of a mutant IDH1 vaccine in newly diagnosed glioma. Study as a whole: Vaccines began 4-6 weeks after radiotherapy alone, or with temozolomide cycles. Among treated patients, about 62% were male and about 38% female, and mean age was about 39 years. Pretreatment consisted of radiotherapy, temozolomide, or both, with most receiving both.

Some clones are missing from TCRdb's copy, which holds only in-frame ones; the method was immunoSEQ multiplex PCR. The sample shows tens of thousands of clones, 75% to 85% of them seen only once. With respect to this clone: The antigen is not known.

As to time point: week 35, safety follow-up. What each vaccine dose contained was 300 ug of mutant IDH1 20-mer peptide, accompanied by topical imiquimod. The CDR3 sequence is 14 residues long. V dropped 4 bases and J dropped 0; count of bases not matched to a gene: 3. Germline-derived CDR1 and CDR2 are LGHNA and YSLEER. The source was PBMCs, collected from a glioma patient whose treatment included an IDH1 peptide vaccine. This TCR derives from a man aged 35-49 years with glioma. The genes are TRBV4-3 and TRBJ2-7, with 7 positions matching TRBD1. The CDR3 is CASSPDRSSYEQYF. In DNA, the CDR3 is TGCGCCAGCAGCCCGGACAGGAGCTCCTACGAGCAGTACTTC.